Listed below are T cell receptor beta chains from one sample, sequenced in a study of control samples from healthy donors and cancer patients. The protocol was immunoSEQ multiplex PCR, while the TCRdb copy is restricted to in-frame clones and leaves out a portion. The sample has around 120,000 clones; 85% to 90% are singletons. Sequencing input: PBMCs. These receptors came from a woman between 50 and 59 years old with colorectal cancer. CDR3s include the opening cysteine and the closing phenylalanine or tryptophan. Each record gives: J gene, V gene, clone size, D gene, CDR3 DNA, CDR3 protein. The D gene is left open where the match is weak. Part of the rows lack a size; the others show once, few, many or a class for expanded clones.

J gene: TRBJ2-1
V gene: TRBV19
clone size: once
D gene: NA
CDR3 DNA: TGTGCCAGTCGGAACTACGGTCGCGATGAGCAGTTCTTC
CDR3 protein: CASRNYGRDEQFF

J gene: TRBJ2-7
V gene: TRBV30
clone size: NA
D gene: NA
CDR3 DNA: TGTGCCTGGAGTGTACTTCAACGGTCCAGGGGTTACGAGCAGTACTTC
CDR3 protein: CAWSVLQRSRGYEQYF

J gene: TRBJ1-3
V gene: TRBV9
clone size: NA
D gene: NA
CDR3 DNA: TGTGCCAGCAGCGTAAGGTCAGGGCCTGGAAACACCATATATTTT
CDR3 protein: CASSVRSGPGNTIYF

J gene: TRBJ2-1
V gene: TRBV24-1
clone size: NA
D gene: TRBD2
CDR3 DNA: TGTGCCACCAGTGGTGGACTAGCGGGAGCATTTGAGCAGTTCTTC
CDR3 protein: CATSGGLAGAFEQFF

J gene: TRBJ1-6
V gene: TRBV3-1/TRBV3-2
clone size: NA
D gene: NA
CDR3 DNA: TGTGCCAGCAGCCAAGATCGGCAGGGATATTCACCCCTCCACTTT
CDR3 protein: CASSQDRQGYSPLHF

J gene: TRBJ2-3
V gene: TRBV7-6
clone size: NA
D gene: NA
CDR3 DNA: TGTGCCAGCAGCCGGCGAGCGGGCGGGATCACAGATACGCAGTATTTT
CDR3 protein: CASSRRAGGITDTQYF

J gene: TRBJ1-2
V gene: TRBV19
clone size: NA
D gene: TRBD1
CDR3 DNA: TGTGCCAGTAGTATAGGGGACAGGGGTTTCTATGGCTACACCTTC
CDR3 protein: CASSIGDRGFYGYTF

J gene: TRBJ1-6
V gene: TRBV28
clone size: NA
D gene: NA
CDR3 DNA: TGTGCCAGCAGTTTACCCGCGGGACGCAACTTGGGGGCCCTCCACTTT
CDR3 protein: CASSLPAGRNLGALHF

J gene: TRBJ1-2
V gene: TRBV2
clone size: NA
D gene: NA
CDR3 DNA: TGTGCCAGCAGTCCCGGAGTCACTAACTATGGCTACACCTTC
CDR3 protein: CASSPGVTNYGYTF

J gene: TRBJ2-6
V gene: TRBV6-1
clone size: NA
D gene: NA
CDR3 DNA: TGTGCCAGCTTGCAGGAGTCTGGGGCCAACGTCCTGACTTTC
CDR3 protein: CASLQESGANVLTF

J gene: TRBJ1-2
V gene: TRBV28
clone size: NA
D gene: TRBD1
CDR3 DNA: TGTGCCAGCAGTTTTCAGTGGGACAGGGGTCTGATTGGCTACACCTTC
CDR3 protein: CASSFQWDRGLIGYTF

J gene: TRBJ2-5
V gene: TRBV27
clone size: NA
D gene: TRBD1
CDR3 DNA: TGTGCCAGCAGTTTCGACAGGGGTCAAGAGACCCAGTACTTC
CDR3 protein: CASSFDRGQETQYF

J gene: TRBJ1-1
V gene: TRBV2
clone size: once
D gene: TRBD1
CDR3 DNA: TGTGCCAGCAGTGGGAACCAGGGGGCTGAAGCTTTCTTT
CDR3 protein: CASSGNQGAEAFF

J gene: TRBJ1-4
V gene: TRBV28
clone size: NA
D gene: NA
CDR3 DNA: TGTGCCAGCGGAAGGGTAGCCCTTCCGAATGAAAAACTGTTTTTT
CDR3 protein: CASGRVALPNEKLFF

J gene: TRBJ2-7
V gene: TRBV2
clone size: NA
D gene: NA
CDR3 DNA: TGTGCCAGCAGTGATGGGACCGGCGTCTACGAGCAGTACTTC
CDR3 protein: CASSDGTGVYEQYF

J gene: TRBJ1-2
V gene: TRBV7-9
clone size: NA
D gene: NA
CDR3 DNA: TGTGCCAGCAGCTTAGAAGACAGAGAAGGCTACACCTTC
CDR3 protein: CASSLEDREGYTF

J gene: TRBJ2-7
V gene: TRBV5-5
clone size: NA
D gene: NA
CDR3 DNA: TGTGCCAGCAGCTTGGTAGGAGGGGGCTACGAGCAGTACTTC
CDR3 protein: CASSLVGGGYEQYF

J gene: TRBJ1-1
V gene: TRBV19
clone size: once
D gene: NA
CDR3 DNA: TGTGCCAGTAGTATTCAGTCAGGGAGGAACACTGAAGCTTTCTTT
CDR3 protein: CASSIQSGRNTEAFF

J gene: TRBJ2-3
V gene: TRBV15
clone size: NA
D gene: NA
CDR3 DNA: TGTGCCACCAGCAGATATACCACAGGGCCAGATACGCAGTATTTT
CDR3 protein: CATSRYTTGPDTQYF

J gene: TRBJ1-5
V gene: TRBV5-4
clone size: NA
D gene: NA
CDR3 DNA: TGTGCCAGCAGCTTAGATAGCAATCAGCCCCAGCATTTT
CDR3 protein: CASSLDSNQPQHF

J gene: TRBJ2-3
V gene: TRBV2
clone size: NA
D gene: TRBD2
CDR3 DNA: TGTGCCAGCGGGGCGCGGGGGAGCACAGATACGCAGTATTTT
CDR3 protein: CASGARGSTDTQYF

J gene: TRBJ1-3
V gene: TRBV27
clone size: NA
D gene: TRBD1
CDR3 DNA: TGTGCCAGCAGTACCCGGACAGGGGTAAATCGAAACACCATATATTTT
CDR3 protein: CASSTRTGVNRNTIYF

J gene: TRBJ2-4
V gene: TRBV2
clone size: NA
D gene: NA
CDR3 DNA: TGTGCCAGCAGCTGGGACGGATTAGCCAAAAACATTCAGTACTTC
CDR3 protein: CASSWDGLAKNIQYF

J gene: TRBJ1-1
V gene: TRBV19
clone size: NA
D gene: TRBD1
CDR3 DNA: TGTGCCAGTAGTATCACAGGGGGACTCGGCACTGAAGCTTTCTTT
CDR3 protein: CASSITGGLGTEAFF

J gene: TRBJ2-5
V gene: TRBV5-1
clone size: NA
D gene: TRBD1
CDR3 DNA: TGCGCCAGCAGCTTGGTTCACAGGGGGCGATCGGAGACCCAGTACTTC
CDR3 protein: CASSLVHRGRSETQYF

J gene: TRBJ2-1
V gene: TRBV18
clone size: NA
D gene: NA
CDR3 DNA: TGTGCCAGCTCACTCCGGGCCGCGGACAATGAGCAGTTCTTC
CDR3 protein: CASSLRAADNEQFF

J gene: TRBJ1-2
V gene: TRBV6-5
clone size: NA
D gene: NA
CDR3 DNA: TGTGCCAGCAGTTACGGGGCCCGGGATGGCTACACCTTC
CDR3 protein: CASSYGARDGYTF

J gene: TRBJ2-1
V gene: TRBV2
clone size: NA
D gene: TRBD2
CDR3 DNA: TGTGCCAGCAGCCCTGTAGCGGGAGGGATGCCTGAGCAGTTCTTC
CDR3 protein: CASSPVAGGMPEQFF